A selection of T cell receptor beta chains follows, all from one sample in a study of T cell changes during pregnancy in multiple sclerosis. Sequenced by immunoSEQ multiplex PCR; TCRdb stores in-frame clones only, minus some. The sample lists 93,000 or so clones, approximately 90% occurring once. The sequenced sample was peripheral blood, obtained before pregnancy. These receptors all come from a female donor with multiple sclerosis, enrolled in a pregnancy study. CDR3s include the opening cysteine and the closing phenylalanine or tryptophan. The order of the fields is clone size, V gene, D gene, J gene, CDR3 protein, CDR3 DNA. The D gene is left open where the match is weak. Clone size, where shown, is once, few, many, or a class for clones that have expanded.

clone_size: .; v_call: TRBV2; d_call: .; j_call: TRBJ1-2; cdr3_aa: CASSVTGTKSGYTF; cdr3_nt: TGTGCCAGCAGTGTAACCGGGACAAAGAGCGGCTACACCTTC
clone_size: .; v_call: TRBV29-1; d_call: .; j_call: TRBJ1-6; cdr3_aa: CSVSGQNNSPLHF; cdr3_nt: TGCAGCGTTTCTGGACAGAATAATTCACCCCTCCACTTT
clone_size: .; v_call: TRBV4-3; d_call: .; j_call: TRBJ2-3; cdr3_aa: CASSQGALTKTDTQYF; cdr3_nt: TGCGCCAGCAGCCAAGGGGCGCTGACTAAAACGGATACGCAGTATTTT
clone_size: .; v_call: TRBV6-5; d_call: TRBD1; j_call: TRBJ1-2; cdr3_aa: CASSLDRGYGYTF; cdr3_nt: TGTGCCAGCAGTCTAGACAGGGGGTATGGCTACACCTTC
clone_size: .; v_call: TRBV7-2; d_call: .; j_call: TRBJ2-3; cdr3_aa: CASKRARTLVSDTQYF; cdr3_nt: TGTGCCAGCAAACGCGCCCGGACTCTGGTGTCAGATACGCAGTATTTT
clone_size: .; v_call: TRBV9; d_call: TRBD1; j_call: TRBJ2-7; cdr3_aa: CASSVGTGPREQYF; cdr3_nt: TGTGCCAGCAGCGTTGGGACAGGCCCCCGGGAGCAGTACTTC
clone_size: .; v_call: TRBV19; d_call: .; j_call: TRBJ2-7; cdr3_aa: CASSIQLAPPYEQYF; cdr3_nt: TGTGCCAGTAGTATACAACTAGCTCCTCCCTACGAGCAGTACTTC
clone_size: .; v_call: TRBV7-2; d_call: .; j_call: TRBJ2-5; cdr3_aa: CASSPWDNGETQYF; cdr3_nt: TGTGCCAGCAGCCCGTGGGACAATGGGGAGACCCAGTACTTC
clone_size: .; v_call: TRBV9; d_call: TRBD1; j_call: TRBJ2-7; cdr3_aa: CASSPPGTGGNEQYF; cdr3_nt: TGTGCCAGCAGCCCCCCCGGGACAGGGGGCAACGAGCAGTACTTC
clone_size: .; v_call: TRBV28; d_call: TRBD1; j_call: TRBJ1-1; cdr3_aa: CASSFPNRGPPEAFF; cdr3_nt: TGTGCCAGCAGTTTCCCCAACAGGGGTCCCCCCGAAGCTTTCTTT
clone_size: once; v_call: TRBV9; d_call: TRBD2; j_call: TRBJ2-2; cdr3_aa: CASSVEWLGLAGAKEDTGELFF; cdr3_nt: TGTGCCAGCAGCGTAGAATGGTTAGGACTAGCGGGAGCCAAAGAGGACACCGGGGAGCTGTTTTTT
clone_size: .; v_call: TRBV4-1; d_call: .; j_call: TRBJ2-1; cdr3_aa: CASSYGGIYNEQFF; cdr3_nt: TGCGCCAGCAGCTATGGGGGGATCTACAATGAGCAGTTCTTC
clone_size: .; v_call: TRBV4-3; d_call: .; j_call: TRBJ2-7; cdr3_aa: CASSQDAVSSYEQYF; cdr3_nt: TGCGCCAGCAGCCAAGATGCTGTGAGCTCCTACGAGCAGTACTTC
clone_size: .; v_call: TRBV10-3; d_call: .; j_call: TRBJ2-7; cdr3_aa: CAISPGEEQYF; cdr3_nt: TGTGCCATCAGTCCCGGGGAGGAGCAGTACTTC
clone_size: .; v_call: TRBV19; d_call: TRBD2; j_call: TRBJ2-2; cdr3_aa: CASRPLTSVSSGELFF; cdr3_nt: TGTGCCAGTAGGCCCCTCACTAGCGTGTCGTCCGGGGAGCTGTTTTTT
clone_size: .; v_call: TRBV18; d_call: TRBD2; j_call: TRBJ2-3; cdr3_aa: CASSPGSGGAKAQYF; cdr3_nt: TGTGCCAGCTCACCAGGTAGCGGGGGGGCCAAGGCGCAGTATTTT
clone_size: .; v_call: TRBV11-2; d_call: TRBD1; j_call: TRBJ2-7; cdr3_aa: CASSQGQGTYEQYF; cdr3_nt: TGTGCCAGCAGCCAGGGACAGGGGACCTACGAGCAGTACTTC
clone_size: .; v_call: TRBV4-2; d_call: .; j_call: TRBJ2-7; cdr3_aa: CASSPPAGSSYEQYF; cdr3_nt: TGTGCCAGCAGCCCCCCGGCGGGCAGCTCCTACGAGCAGTACTTC
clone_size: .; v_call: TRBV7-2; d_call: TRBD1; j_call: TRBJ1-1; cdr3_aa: CASRLQGGHGTEAFF; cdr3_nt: TGTGCCAGCAGGTTACAGGGGGGCCATGGCACTGAAGCTTTCTTT
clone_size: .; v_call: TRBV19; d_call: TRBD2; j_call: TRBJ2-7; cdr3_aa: CASSMASGQTYEQYF; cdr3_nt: TGTGCCAGTAGTATGGCTAGCGGGCAAACCTACGAGCAGTACTTC
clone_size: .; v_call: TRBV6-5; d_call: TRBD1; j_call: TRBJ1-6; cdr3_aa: CASGQGANIGSPLHF; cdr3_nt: TGTGCCAGCGGACAGGGGGCTAACATAGGTTCACCCCTCCACTTT
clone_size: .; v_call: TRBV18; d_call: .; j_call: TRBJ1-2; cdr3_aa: CASSPRSGIYIDYTF; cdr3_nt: TGTGCCAGCTCACCACGGTCCGGGATATATATTGACTACACCTTC
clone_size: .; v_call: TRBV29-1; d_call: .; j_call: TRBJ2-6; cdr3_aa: CSVDDGSPGANVLTF; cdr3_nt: TGCAGCGTTGATGACGGGAGTCCTGGGGCCAACGTCCTGACTTTC
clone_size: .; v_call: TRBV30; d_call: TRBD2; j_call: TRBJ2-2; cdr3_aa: CAWSGREGGELFF; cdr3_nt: TGTGCCTGGAGTGGGCGGGAGGGCGGGGAGCTGTTTTTT
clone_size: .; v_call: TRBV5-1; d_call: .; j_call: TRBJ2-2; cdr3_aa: CASSPEIPGELFF; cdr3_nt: TGCGCCAGCAGCCCGGAGATCCCCGGGGAGCTGTTTTTT
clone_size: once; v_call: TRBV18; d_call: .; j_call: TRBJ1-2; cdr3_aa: CASSPPLGEANYGYTF; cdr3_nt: TGTGCCAGCTCACCACCGCTGGGGGAGGCCAACTATGGCTACACCTTC
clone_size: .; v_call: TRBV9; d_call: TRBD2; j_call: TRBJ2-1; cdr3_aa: CASSVGKGAGGPALSYNEQFF; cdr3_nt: TGTGCCAGCAGCGTAGGTAAAGGAGCGGGAGGGCCTGCTCTTTCCTACAATGAGCAGTTCTTC
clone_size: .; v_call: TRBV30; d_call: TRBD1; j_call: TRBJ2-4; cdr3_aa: CAWSAGQAAIQYF; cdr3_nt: TGTGCCTGGAGTGCGGGACAGGCGGCCATTCAGTACTTC
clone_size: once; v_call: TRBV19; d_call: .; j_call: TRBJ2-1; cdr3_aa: CASSPWGGRNEQFF; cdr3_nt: TGTGCCAGTAGTCCCTGGGGGGGCCGAAATGAGCAGTTCTTC
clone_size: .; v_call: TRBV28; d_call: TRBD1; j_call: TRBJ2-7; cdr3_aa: CASSLTGGNQYF; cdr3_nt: TGTGCCAGCAGTTTGACAGGGGGAAATCAGTACTTC
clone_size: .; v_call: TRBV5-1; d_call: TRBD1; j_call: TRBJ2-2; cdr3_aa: CASSGRQGSTGELFF; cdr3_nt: TGCGCCAGCAGTGGGCGACAGGGGTCCACCGGGGAGCTGTTTTTT
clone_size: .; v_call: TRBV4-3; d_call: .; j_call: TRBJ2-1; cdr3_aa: CASSFRTDANEQFF; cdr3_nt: TGCGCCAGCAGCTTCCGGACAGACGCCAATGAGCAGTTCTTC
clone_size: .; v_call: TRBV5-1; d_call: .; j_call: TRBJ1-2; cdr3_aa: CASSLEPPGHSNYGYTF; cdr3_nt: TGCGCCAGCAGCTTGGAGCCCCCGGGACACTCTAACTATGGCTACACCTTC
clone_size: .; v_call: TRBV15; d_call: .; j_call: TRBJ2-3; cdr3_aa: CATGGADTQYF; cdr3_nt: TGTGCCACCGGGGGCGCAGATACGCAGTATTTT
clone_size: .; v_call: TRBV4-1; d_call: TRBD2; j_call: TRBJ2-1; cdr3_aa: CASSHAGVAYNEQFF; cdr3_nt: TGCGCCAGCAGCCACGCGGGGGTCGCCTACAATGAGCAGTTCTTC
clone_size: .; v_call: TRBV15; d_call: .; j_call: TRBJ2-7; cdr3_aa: CATSRVTDSYEQYF; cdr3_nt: TGTGCCACCAGCAGAGTAACTGACTCCTACGAGCAGTACTTC
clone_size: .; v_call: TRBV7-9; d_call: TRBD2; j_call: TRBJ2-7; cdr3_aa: CASSPYLGEGRGTYEQYF; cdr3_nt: TGTGCCAGCAGCCCATACCTAGGGGAGGGGCGGGGAACCTACGAGCAGTACTTC
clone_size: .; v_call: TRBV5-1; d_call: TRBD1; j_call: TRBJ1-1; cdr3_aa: CASSLAGQGYGGAFF; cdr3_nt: TGCGCCAGCAGCTTGGCCGGACAGGGGTATGGTGGAGCTTTCTTT
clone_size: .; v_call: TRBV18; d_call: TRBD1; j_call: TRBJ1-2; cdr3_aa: CASSLGTGDDYGYTF; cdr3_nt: TGTGCCAGCTCACTTGGGACAGGCGATGACTATGGCTACACCTTC
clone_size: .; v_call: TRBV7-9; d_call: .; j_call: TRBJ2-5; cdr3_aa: CASSLTDRFQETQYF; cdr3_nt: TGTGCCAGCAGCTTAACCGACAGGTTCCAAGAGACCCAGTACTTC
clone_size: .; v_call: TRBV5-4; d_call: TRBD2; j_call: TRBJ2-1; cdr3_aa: CASSSGSGKRIEQFF; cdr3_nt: TGTGCCAGCAGCTCGGGTAGCGGGAAACGGATTGAGCAGTTCTTC
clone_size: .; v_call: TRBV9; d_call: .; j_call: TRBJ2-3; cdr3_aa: CASSPLPTVTDTQYF; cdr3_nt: TGTGCCAGCAGCCCACTCCCGACAGTGACAGATACGCAGTATTTT
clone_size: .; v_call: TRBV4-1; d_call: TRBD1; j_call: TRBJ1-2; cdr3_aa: CASRPPGQRTDYGYTF; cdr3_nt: TGCGCCAGCAGACCACCGGGACAGCGAACCGACTATGGCTACACCTTC
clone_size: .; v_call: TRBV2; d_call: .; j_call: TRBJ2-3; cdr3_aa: CASSETRGTDTQYF; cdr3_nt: TGTGCCAGCAGCGAGACTAGGGGCACAGATACGCAGTATTTT
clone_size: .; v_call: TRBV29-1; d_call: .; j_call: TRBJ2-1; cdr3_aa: CSSDRFNEQFF; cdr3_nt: TGCAGCTCTGACAGGTTCAATGAGCAGTTCTTC
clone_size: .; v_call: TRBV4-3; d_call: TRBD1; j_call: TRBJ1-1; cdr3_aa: CASSQGTGGKTEAFF; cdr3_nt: TGCGCCAGCAGCCAGGGGACAGGGGGCAAGACTGAAGCTTTCTTT
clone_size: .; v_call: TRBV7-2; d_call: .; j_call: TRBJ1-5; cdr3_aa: CASSLVTQPQHF; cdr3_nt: TGTGCCAGCAGCTTAGTTACACAGCCCCAGCATTTT
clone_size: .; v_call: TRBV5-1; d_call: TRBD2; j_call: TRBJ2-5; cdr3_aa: CASSGEGGSGETQYF; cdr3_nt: TGCGCCAGCAGCGGGGAGGGTGGGTCCGGAGAGACCCAGTACTTC